This TCR beta chain was sequenced during a study of T-cell reconstitution after alpha-beta-depleted transplantation in children. The J segment lost 2 bases and the V segment lost 5 bases, leaving 3 bases of the junction unmatched. Germline V gene sequence: CDR1 SGHVS, CDR2 FQNEAQ. CDR3 size: 14 residues. Unique molecular identifiers were incorporated during preparation of the TCRbeta library. TCRdb re-analysed the PCR reads in MiXCR, keeping a single row per CDR3 protein. The repertoire holds about 240,000 distinct CDR3 sequences, with 12% as singletons. The table lists this clonotype with many counts.

The source is a human donor who donated a stem cell graft to a child with acute lymphoblastic leukemia. The material was PBMCs from the stem cell graft donor, obtained from the stem cell graft. The chain couples TRBV7-8 to TRBJ1-5; the match to TRBD1 covers 7 bases. The CDR3 here is CASSDREGNQPQHF. CDR3 nucleotide sequence: TGTGCCAGCAGCGACAGGGAGGGCAATCAGCCCCAGCATTTT.